The entry below describes one TCR beta chain. This sample was taken from a study of blood T cell repertoires in COVID-19. For the study at large: Acute and convalescent COVID-19 samples came from the United States, Italy and Spain. Sources were T cells, B-cell-depleted T cells, or PBMCs; the material itself was cDNA or gDNA.

V was pared by 4 bases and J by 0 bases, with 7 bases of the junction left unmatched. Per the germline V gene, CDR1 is KGHDR and CDR2 is SFDVKD. CDR3 length: 16 amino acids. In the original analysis: Amplifying reference gene primers gave estimates of nucleated cell counts. Sequencing used immunoSEQ multiplex PCR; TCRdb keeps in-frame clones, though not all of them. V and J calls and clone size follow that table, whereas D and trimming were derived from the DNA. The sample lists some 85,000 clones, around 76% occurring once. This chain joins TRBV24-1 and TRBJ1-2, with 7 bases that match TRBD1. The specimen sequenced was peripheral blood. This sequence originates from an elderly woman with active or convalescent COVID-19. The CDR3 is CATSEGGTASNYGYTF. CDR3 DNA sequence: TGTGCCACCAGTGAAGGGGGGACAGCCTCTAACTATGGCTACACCTTC.